This paragraph covers one T cell receptor (beta chain) sequence. Primers included in the PCR were 60 Vbeta and 13 Jbeta primers. The repertoire was sequenced with immunoSEQ multiplex PCR; TCRdb's copy has only in-frame clones and lacks some. The sample has under 200,000 clones; around 81% are singletons. The data were taken from a study of cytomegalovirus exposure and HLA in healthy donors. Germline V gene sequence: CDR1 SGDLS, CDR2 YYNGEE. V was pared by 3 bases and J by 8 bases, with 6 bases of the junction left unmatched. This CDR3 is built from 13 residues. This receptor was taken from a man aged 35-49 years in good health and CMV-seronegative. The rearrangement joins TRBV9 to TRBJ1-2; 8 bases match TRBD1. Sequenced material: PBMCs. The CDR3 reads CASSEGTGYGYTF. DNA of the CDR3: TGTGCCAGCAGCGAGGGGACAGGTTACGGCTACACCTTC. The full variable domain, with the rest looked up from reference TRBV9 and TRBJ1-2, is DSGVTQTPKHLITATGQRVTLRCSPRSGDLSVYWYQQSLDQGLQFLIQYYNGEERAKGNILERFSAQQFPDLHSELNLSSLELGDSALYFCASSEGTGYGYTFGSGTRLTVV.